The next 22 T cell receptor beta chains were all read from a single sample in a study of blood T cell repertoires in COVID-19. Sequencing used immunoSEQ multiplex PCR; TCRdb keeps in-frame clones, though not all of them. Among around 250,000 clones listed, approximately 85% were seen once. Sequencing input: PBMCs or T cells enriched from blood (not recorded which). These receptors came from a woman between 50 and 59 years old with acute COVID-19.

J is TRBJ2-2 and V is TRBV7-3, with unresolved D. Germline loops: CDR1 SGHTA, CDR2 FQGTGA. The CDR3 runs 14 residues. V lost 5 bases to trimming and J lost 4 bases, with 11 bases between them. For the CDR3, the DNA is TGTGCCAGCAGCCCCCTGGGCTCCACCGGGGAGCTGTTTTTT. Translated, it gives CASSPLGSTGELFF. Full variable domain (remainder filled in from reference TRBV7-3 and TRBJ2-2): GAGVSQTPSNKVTEKGKYVELRCDPISGHTALYWYRQSLGQGPEFLIYFQGTGAADDSGLPNDRFFAVRPEGSVSTLKIQRTERGDSAVYLCASSPLGSTGELFFGEGSRLTVL.

The chain is built from TRBV5-8 and TRBJ2-4; 9 nucleotides match TRBD1. The trim removed 4 bases at V and 1 base at J, leaving 6 bases unmatched. Germline V gene sequence: CDR1 SGHTS, CDR2 YDEGEE. This CDR3 is built from 16 residues. The chain's CDR3 is CASSATGTGAKNIQYF. CDR3 in DNA: TGTGCCAGCAGCGCCACCGGGACAGGGGCCAAAAACATTCAGTACTTC.

V and J are TRBV7-9 and TRBJ1-4, with D tentatively TRBD1 (6 bases). This CDR3 is 14 amino acids long. The germline V gene has CDR1 SEHNR and CDR2 FQNEAQ (reference sequence). Trimming left V 5 bases short and J 4 bases short, with 11 bases between. CDR3 sequence: CASSLDRFNEKLFF. Written as DNA, the CDR3 is TGTGCCAGCAGCCTTGACAGGTTTAATGAAAAACTGTTTTTT. Full variable domain (missing parts from reference TRBV7-9 and TRBJ1-4): DTGVSQNPRHKITKRGQNVTFRCDPISEHNRLYWYRQTLGQGPEFLTYFQNEAQLEKSRLLSDRFSAERPKGSFSTLEIQRTEQGDSAMYLCASSLDRFNEKLFFGSGTQLSVL.

This clone was counted a few times. V and J are TRBV5-4 and TRBJ1-4; D might be TRBD1 (5 bases). The CDR3 is 14 amino acids. Trimming left V 1 base short and J 8 bases short, with 12 bases between. Germline CDR1 and CDR2: SGHNT and YYREEE (reference sequence). The CDR3 sequence is CASSLPGRDEKLFF. The CDR3 coding sequence is TGTGCCAGCAGCTTGCCAGGGCGAGACGAAAAACTGTTTTTT. Together with reference TRBV5-4 and TRBJ1-4, the CDR3 gives the full variable domain: ETGVTQSPTHLIKTRGQQVTLRCSSQSGHNTVSWYQQALGQGPQFIFQYYREEENGRGNFPPRFSGLQFPNYSSELNVNALELDDSALYLCASSLPGRDEKLFFGSGTQLSVL.

The genes are TRBV2 and TRBJ1-3; D is unclear. The V gene lost 5 bases and the J gene lost 5 bases, with 13 bases spanning the gap. The V gene's germline CDR1 is SNHLY and CDR2 FYNNEI. The CDR3 is 14 residues long. The CDR3 protein is CASSKEFVRNTIYF. Written as DNA, the CDR3 is TGTGCCAGCAGTAAAGAATTCGTCCGAAACACCATATATTTT.

This sequence joins TRBV6-6 and TRBJ1-1; 7 positions agree with TRBD1. CDR3 length: 16 residues. Germline V gives CDR1 MNHNY, CDR2 SVGAGI (reference sequence). J was trimmed by 4 bases and V by 4 bases; bases with no gene match: 12. CDR3 amino acids: CASSSRPEGALTEAFF. As DNA, the CDR3 is TGTGCCAGCAGTTCCAGGCCCGAGGGGGCCCTCACTGAAGCTTTCTTT.

In this sample, this clone turned up once. V and J are TRBV19 and TRBJ1-2; perhaps TRBD1 as D (6 bases). CDR1 is LNHDA, CDR2 SQIVND, per germline (reference sequence). The V end lost 5 bases, the J end lost 0 bases, and 13 bases lay between the germline ends. This CDR3 contains 15 residues. DNA for the CDR3: TGTGCCAGTAGTCGTTACAGGGAAGCTAACTATGGCTACACCTTC. Its translation: CASSRYREANYGYTF.

The rearrangement joins TRBV5-1 to TRBJ2-1; a weak D match, TRBD1 (5 bases). Germline V lookup: CDR1 SGHRS, CDR2 YFSETQ. The CDR3 loop spans 15 amino acids. V was trimmed by 4 bases and J by 5 bases, leaving 16 bases between them. CDR3 nucleotides: TGCGCCAGCAGCGGTCAGGGCGCTACCCACAATGAGCAGTTCTTC. This codes for CASSGQGATHNEQFF. Full variable domain (missing parts from reference TRBV5-1 and TRBJ2-1): KAGVTQTPRYLIKTRGQQVTLSCSPISGHRSVSWYQQTPGQGLQFLFEYFSETQRNKGNFPGRFSGRQFSNSRSEMNVSTLELGDSALYLCASSGQGATHNEQFFGPGTRLTVL.

This clone was picked up one time. The chain recombines TRBV29-1 with TRBJ2-7, with 10 bases aligning to TRBD1. There are 14 residues in the CDR3. Germline loops: CDR1 SQVTM, CDR2 ANQGSEA. Trimming at V came to 5 bases and at J to 6 bases, leaving 10 bases not matched to a gene. Here the CDR3 DNA reads TGCAGCGTTCTGCCGTGGACAGGGGGAAGCGAGCAGTACTTC. This encodes CSVLPWTGGSEQYF.

The chain uses TRBV6-2 or TRBV6-3 and TRBJ1-1; possible D gene TRBD1, 6 bases. This CDR3 region has 15 residues. The germline V and J ends were trimmed by 6 bases and 6 bases, with 20 bases remaining between them. CDR1 is MNHEY, CDR2 SVGEGT, per germline. In DNA form, the CDR3 reads TGTGCCAGCAGCTATCCGGGACACGGAACTTCTGAAGCTTTCTTT. It codes for CASSYPGHGTSEAFF.

This clone was found once. V and J are TRBV19 and TRBJ1-4; TRBD1 is a possible D gene (5 bases). This CDR3 has 15 residues. Between the trimmed V and J ends, which lost 5 bases and 4 bases, there was a span of 14 bases. The germline V gene has CDR1 LNHDA and CDR2 SQIVND (reference sequence). Written as DNA, the CDR3 is TGTGCCAGTAGTTCGGGGGGACGGATTAATGAAAAACTGTTTTTT. Protein product: CASSSGGRINEKLFF.

The DNA for the CDR3 is TGTGCCAGCAGCTTGGAGCGGGGTGCCTCTGGAAACACCATATATTTT. Its translation: CASSLERGASGNTIYF. The genes are TRBV5-4 and TRBJ1-3, with D unresolved. Germline CDR1 SGHNT, CDR2 YYREEE (reference sequence). There are 16 residues in the CDR3. The germline V and J ends were trimmed by 0 bases and 0 bases, with 10 bases remaining between them.

The chain links TRBV7-2 to TRBJ1-3, with 9 bases fitting TRBD1. The V and J ends lost 6 bases and 4 bases, in that order; junction bases with no gene match: 7. The CDR3 is made up of 15 amino acids. Germline V gene lookup returns CDR1 SGHTA and CDR2 FQGNSA. CDR3 DNA sequence: TGTGCCAGCAGTCTACAGGGGGCTGGAGGAAACACCATATATTTT. Its translation is CASSLQGAGGNTIYF.

V and J are TRBV7-8 and TRBJ1-2; a weak D match, TRBD1 (6 bases). Germline lookup yields CDR1 SGHVS and CDR2 FQNEAQ. V lost 3 bases and J lost 4, with 6 bases in between. The CDR3 is made up of 12 amino acids. CDR3 nucleotide sequence: TGTGCCAGCAGCTTGGACAGCTATGGCTACACCTTC. Translating gives CASSLDSYGYTF. Variable domain in full (rest from reference TRBV7-8 and TRBJ1-2): GAGVSQSPRYKVAKRGQDVALRCDPISGHVSLFWYQQALGQGPEFLTYFQNEAQLDKSGLPSDRFFAERPEGSVSTLKIQRTQQEDSAVYLCASSLDSYGYTFGSGTRLTVV.

This rearrangement joins TRBV6-5 to TRBJ1-6; 9 nucleotides line up with TRBD1. The CDR3 has 16 residues. Germline CDR1 reads MNHEY; CDR2 reads SVGAGI. With 2 bases clipped from V and 10 bases from J, the junction kept 9 bases outside the gene matches. CDR3 residues: CASSYRDRGIKSPLHF. The CDR3 DNA reads as TGTGCCAGCAGTTACCGCGACAGGGGGATTAAATCACCCCTCCACTTT.

The chain has TRBV30 and TRBJ1-2; TRBD1 aligns across 8 bases. After removal of 1 base from V and 6 bases from J, the junction contained 4 bases not matched to a gene. Germline CDR1 GTSNPN, CDR2 SVGIG (reference sequence). The CDR3 consists of 13 residues. The CDR3 DNA is TGTGCCTGGAGTGGCGACAGGGGAAATGGCTACACCTTC. Its translation is CAWSGDRGNGYTF.

This chain connects TRBV12-5 to TRBJ1-2; 9 positions agree with TRBD1. This CDR3 has 14 residues. V was pared by 9 bases and J by 8 bases, with 13 bases of the junction left unmatched. Germline CDR1 reads LGHNT; CDR2 reads FRNRAP. CDR3 sequence: CARGEGQGAAGYTF. CDR3 in DNA: TGTGCTAGAGGAGAGGGACAGGGCGCGGCGGGCTACACCTTC.

The rearrangement links TRBV7-9 to TRBJ1-4; 7 bases match TRBD1. The CDR3 is 16 residues long. Trimming took 5 bases from V and 0 from J; bases not matched to a gene: 6. From germline, CDR1 is SEHNR and CDR2 FQNEAQ (reference sequence). For the CDR3, the DNA is TGTGCCAGCAGCGAGGACAGGCCTGCAACTAATGAAAAACTGTTTTTT. Its translation: CASSEDRPATNEKLFF.

This chain joins TRBV24-1 and TRBJ1-1; D remains unclear. V was cut by 7 bases and J by 0 bases, with 8 bases left in between. From germline, CDR1 is KGHDR and CDR2 SFDVKD. This CDR3 has 13 residues. The DNA for the CDR3 is TGTGCCACCAGCCACAGACTGAACACTGAAGCTTTCTTT. Amino acid sequence: CATSHRLNTEAFF.

The V call is TRBV5-1, the J call TRBJ1-5, with D unclear. The CDR3 spans 15 residues. Germline CDR1 is SGHRS and CDR2 is YFSETQ. Trimming stripped 0 bases from V and 0 bases from J, with 7 bases between. CDR3: CASSLDSYSNQPQHF. The CDR3 coding sequence is TGCGCCAGCAGCTTGGACAGCTATAGCAATCAGCCCCAGCATTTT.

This sequence joins TRBV7-9 and TRBJ1-4; no clear D gene. Germline V gene data show CDR1 as SEHNR and CDR2 as FQNEAQ (reference sequence). CDR3 length equals 15 residues. Trimming left V 5 bases short and J 6 bases short, with 16 bases between. CDR3 residues: CASSLGRGRDEKLFF. CDR3 nucleotide sequence: TGTGCCAGCAGCCTCGGGAGAGGGCGGGATGAAAAACTGTTTTTT. The whole variable domain, remainder taken from reference TRBV7-9 and TRBJ1-4, is DTGVSQNPRHKITKRGQNVTFRCDPISEHNRLYWYRQTLGQGPEFLTYFQNEAQLEKSRLLSDRFSAERPKGSFSTLEIQRTEQGDSAMYLCASSLGRGRDEKLFFGSGTQLSVL.

The chain employs TRBV11-2 and TRBJ2-5; weak D call: TRBD1 (5 bases). The CDR3 consists of 16 residues. The germline CDR1 and CDR2 sequences are SGHAT and FQNNGV. V was trimmed by 1 base and J by 5 bases, leaving 17 bases between them. CDR3 nucleotide sequence: TGTGCCAGCAGCTTAGCGCCTTCCATAGGGGCGGAGACCCAGTACTTC. As protein: CASSLAPSIGAETQYF. The full variable domain, completed using reference TRBV11-2 and TRBJ2-5, is EAGVAQSPRYKIIEKRQSVAFWCNPISGHATLYWYQQILGQGPKLLIQFQNNGVVDDSQLPKDRFSAERLKGVDSTLKIQPAKLEDSAVYLCASSLAPSIGAETQYFGPGTRLLVL.